Listed below are T cell receptor beta chains from one sample, sequenced in a study of T-cell memory formation after mild COVID-19. MiXCR, applied by TCRdb to the 5' RACE reads, yields one record per CDR3 protein. Among approximately 290,000 distinct CDR3 sequences listed, approximately 15% were seen once. Sequencing input: PBMCs or a T cell subset sorted from them (not recorded which). These receptors originate from a man between 18 and 29 years old who had mild COVID-19 (a few samples of this study predate the infection). Cell type and time point are not known. Each CDR3 is given with its conserved first and last residue. The order of the fields is CDR3 DNA, CDR3 protein, clone size, J gene, V gene, D gene. A D gene is named only where the DNA matches it firmly. Part of the rows lack a size; the others show once, few, many or a class for expanded clones.

cdr3_nt: TGCAGCGTGAGACAGGGGGATCAGCCCCAGCATTTT
cdr3_aa: CSVRQGDQPQHF
clone_size: few
j_call: TRBJ1-5
v_call: TRBV29-1
d_call: TRBD1

cdr3_nt: TGCAGTGCTAGAGTCCCACCGGACTCCGGCTATGGCTACACCTTC
cdr3_aa: CSARVPPDSGYGYTF
clone_size: NA
j_call: TRBJ1-2
v_call: TRBV20-1
d_call: NA

cdr3_nt: TGTGCCAGCAGGCTCGTCGCCGGCCTGGGCGGAAACAATGAGCAGTTCTTC
cdr3_aa: CASRLVAGLGGNNEQFF
clone_size: few
j_call: TRBJ2-1
v_call: TRBV2
d_call: NA

cdr3_nt: TGTGCCAGCTCACCGCAGGGAAGTGGAGCTGTGGCCAACGTCCTGACTTTC
cdr3_aa: CASSPQGSGAVANVLTF
clone_size: NA
j_call: TRBJ2-6
v_call: TRBV18
d_call: NA

cdr3_nt: TGTGCCAGCAGTTTTCTGGCCGAGCAGTACTTC
cdr3_aa: CASSFLAEQYF
clone_size: many
j_call: TRBJ2-7
v_call: TRBV12-3/TRBV12-4
d_call: NA

cdr3_nt: TGCAGTGCATCAGCGGGGGGGAATGAGCAGTTCTTC
cdr3_aa: CSASAGGNEQFF
clone_size: NA
j_call: TRBJ2-1
v_call: TRBV20-1
d_call: TRBD2

cdr3_nt: TGTGCCAGCAGCTTAGGAGCGGGGCCTAGGGATACGCAGTATTTT
cdr3_aa: CASSLGAGPRDTQYF
clone_size: NA
j_call: TRBJ2-3
v_call: TRBV7-9
d_call: TRBD2

cdr3_nt: TGTGCCAGCAGCAGCGGGGAGGGGCCCTCCTACAATGAGCAGTTCTTC
cdr3_aa: CASSSGEGPSYNEQFF
clone_size: few
j_call: TRBJ2-1
v_call: TRBV6-5
d_call: TRBD2

cdr3_nt: TGTGCCACCGCGGGACAGGGGGCCACCGGGGAGCTGTTTTTT
cdr3_aa: CATAGQGATGELFF
clone_size: many
j_call: TRBJ2-2
v_call: TRBV5-5
d_call: TRBD1

cdr3_nt: TGTGCCAGCAGTGATGTAGGCCGAGAGACCCAGTACTTC
cdr3_aa: CASSDVGRETQYF
clone_size: many
j_call: TRBJ2-5
v_call: TRBV2
d_call: NA

cdr3_nt: TGTGCCAGCAGCCCAGTAAGGGCAGAGAACACCGGGGAGCTGTTTTTT
cdr3_aa: CASSPVRAENTGELFF
clone_size: NA
j_call: TRBJ2-2
v_call: TRBV5-6
d_call: NA

cdr3_nt: TGTGCCACCCGGGACAGCAATTCTGGAAACACCATATATTTT
cdr3_aa: CATRDSNSGNTIYF
clone_size: many
j_call: TRBJ1-3
v_call: TRBV10-3
d_call: TRBD1

cdr3_nt: TGTGCCAGCAGCCCCCTGGGTTTGTTGAACACTGAAGCTTTCTTT
cdr3_aa: CASSPLGLLNTEAFF
clone_size: NA
j_call: TRBJ1-1
v_call: TRBV7-9
d_call: NA

cdr3_nt: TGCGCCAGCAGCTTAGCAGGGGGCTTCAGCACAGATACGCAGTATTTT
cdr3_aa: CASSLAGGFSTDTQYF
clone_size: few
j_call: TRBJ2-3
v_call: TRBV5-1
d_call: TRBD1

cdr3_nt: TGCGCCAGCAGCCAAGGGGTACAGGGTTCTCAGCCCCAGCATTTT
cdr3_aa: CASSQGVQGSQPQHF
clone_size: NA
j_call: TRBJ1-5
v_call: TRBV4-1
d_call: NA

cdr3_nt: TGTGCCACCAGTGACCCGAACACCGGGGAGCTGTTTTTT
cdr3_aa: CATSDPNTGELFF
clone_size: NA
j_call: TRBJ2-2
v_call: TRBV24-1
d_call: NA

cdr3_nt: TGTGGCCTGAGCACAGATACGCAGTATTTT
cdr3_aa: CGLSTDTQYF
clone_size: few
j_call: TRBJ2-3
v_call: TRBV6-1
d_call: NA

cdr3_nt: TGTGCCAGCAGTTGGTCCGGGGAAAAACTGTTTTTT
cdr3_aa: CASSWSGEKLFF
clone_size: NA
j_call: TRBJ1-4
v_call: TRBV12-3/TRBV12-4
d_call: NA

cdr3_nt: TGCGCCAGCAGCCTAGGAGCGGGGGACCTCTACGAGCAGTACTTC
cdr3_aa: CASSLGAGDLYEQYF
clone_size: NA
j_call: TRBJ2-7
v_call: TRBV4-1
d_call: TRBD2

cdr3_nt: TGTGCCAGCAGGGACAGGAAGAACACCGGGGAGCTGTTTTTT
cdr3_aa: CASRDRKNTGELFF
clone_size: few
j_call: TRBJ2-2
v_call: TRBV12-3/TRBV12-4
d_call: TRBD1

cdr3_nt: TGTGCCTGGAGTGTCGGTGGGACAGGGGGCCGAAATGAGCAGTTCTTC
cdr3_aa: CAWSVGGTGGRNEQFF
clone_size: few
j_call: TRBJ2-1
v_call: TRBV30
d_call: TRBD1

cdr3_nt: TGCAGTGCTATGGGGTCTGGGGCCAACGTCCTGACTTTC
cdr3_aa: CSAMGSGANVLTF
clone_size: NA
j_call: TRBJ2-6
v_call: TRBV20-1
d_call: NA

cdr3_nt: TGCGCCAGCAGCCTTACCAGGGCGGGGGGCCTCTGGGAGCAGTACTTC
cdr3_aa: CASSLTRAGGLWEQYF
clone_size: NA
j_call: TRBJ2-7
v_call: TRBV4-3
d_call: TRBD2

cdr3_nt: TGCAGTGCTAGCACAGGGGGCCCCGTCTCTGGAAACACCATATATTTT
cdr3_aa: CSASTGGPVSGNTIYF
clone_size: NA
j_call: TRBJ1-3
v_call: TRBV20-1
d_call: TRBD1

cdr3_nt: TGTGCCATCGCCTCGGAGACCCAGTACTTC
cdr3_aa: CAIASETQYF
clone_size: NA
j_call: TRBJ2-5
v_call: TRBV10-3
d_call: NA

cdr3_nt: TGCAGTGCTAGAGACCCTTTGCGGGGGGGCAACTCCTACAATGAGCAGTTCTTC
cdr3_aa: CSARDPLRGGNSYNEQFF
clone_size: NA
j_call: TRBJ2-1
v_call: TRBV20-1
d_call: TRBD2

cdr3_nt: TGTGCCAGCAGCTTAAGCTTTCCCGGGACAGGGGGCGATGAGCAGTTCTTC
cdr3_aa: CASSLSFPGTGGDEQFF
clone_size: NA
j_call: TRBJ2-1
v_call: TRBV7-3
d_call: TRBD1

cdr3_nt: TGTGCCAGCACCCGTGACAGGGGTCGGGCGAATGAGCAGTTCTTC
cdr3_aa: CASTRDRGRANEQFF
clone_size: few
j_call: TRBJ2-1
v_call: TRBV7-6
d_call: TRBD1

cdr3_nt: TGTGCCAGCAGCTTTCAAGCGGGACTAGGGAACACCGGGGAGCTGTTTTTT
cdr3_aa: CASSFQAGLGNTGELFF
clone_size: many
j_call: TRBJ2-2
v_call: TRBV7-3
d_call: TRBD2

cdr3_nt: TGTGCCAGCAGCACGCAGGGATCGTATGGCTACACCTTC
cdr3_aa: CASSTQGSYGYTF
clone_size: few
j_call: TRBJ1-2
v_call: TRBV27
d_call: NA

cdr3_nt: TGTGCCAGCAGTAACCTGGGCGGGGGAAGGACTGAAGCTTTCTTT
cdr3_aa: CASSNLGGGRTEAFF
clone_size: few
j_call: TRBJ1-1
v_call: TRBV7-2
d_call: NA

cdr3_nt: TGTGCCACCAGTGCAGCAGGACAGGGGGCTCTTACGCAGTATTTT
cdr3_aa: CATSAAGQGALTQYF
clone_size: once
j_call: TRBJ2-3
v_call: TRBV24-1
d_call: TRBD1

cdr3_nt: TGCGCCAGCAGTTCCTCAGTCCTTACCTACAATGAGCAGTTCTTC
cdr3_aa: CASSSSVLTYNEQFF
clone_size: NA
j_call: TRBJ2-1
v_call: TRBV5-1
d_call: NA

cdr3_nt: TGTGCCAGCCAAAGTGGTGCGGGGGGGCCCGATGAGCAGTTCTTC
cdr3_aa: CASQSGAGGPDEQFF
clone_size: few
j_call: TRBJ2-1
v_call: TRBV6-5
d_call: TRBD2

cdr3_nt: TGTGCCAGCAGCCCCAAAGGAGTTAGCGGGGGGGCCTACGAGACCCAGTACTTC
cdr3_aa: CASSPKGVSGGAYETQYF
clone_size: many
j_call: TRBJ2-5
v_call: TRBV7-2
d_call: TRBD2

cdr3_nt: TGCAGTGAACTAGCGGGGGGACCCGGTGGGGATACGCAGTATTTT
cdr3_aa: CSELAGGPGGDTQYF
clone_size: NA
j_call: TRBJ2-3
v_call: TRBV20-1
d_call: TRBD2

cdr3_nt: TGTGCCAGCAGCGTGGGACCCCGGACAGGGAATGGCTACACCTTC
cdr3_aa: CASSVGPRTGNGYTF
clone_size: NA
j_call: TRBJ1-2
v_call: TRBV7-9
d_call: TRBD1

cdr3_nt: TGTGCCAGCAGCCCAAGGGACAAGCCCGGGAGCACCGGGGAGCTGTTTTTT
cdr3_aa: CASSPRDKPGSTGELFF
clone_size: NA
j_call: TRBJ2-2
v_call: TRBV9
d_call: NA

cdr3_nt: TGCAGTGCTAGTGATAGCGGGGGGGCAGATACGCAGTATTTT
cdr3_aa: CSASDSGGADTQYF
clone_size: many
j_call: TRBJ2-3
v_call: TRBV20-1
d_call: TRBD2

cdr3_nt: TGTGCCAGCAGCTTAGGGCCTAGCCAGTACTTC
cdr3_aa: CASSLGPSQYF
clone_size: NA
j_call: TRBJ2-5
v_call: TRBV7-2
d_call: NA